The present T cell receptor beta chain was sequenced within a study of blood T cell repertoires in COVID-19. Background on the study: The samples span acute and convalescent COVID-19 from the United States, Italy and Spain. PBMCs, B-cell-depleted T cells, or T cells were the source of the cDNA or gDNA that made up the material.

As handled by the study authors: Reference gene primer amplification gave nucleated cell count estimates. Measured with immunoSEQ multiplex PCR; TCRdb has only the in-frame clones, and not every one. V, J and clone size were drawn from that table, and D and trimming were deduced from the DNA. This table has some 200,000 clones, under 85% appearing once. This CDR3 has 14 residues. Per germline, CDR1 MNHEY and CDR2 SVGAGI. The trim removed 4 bases at V and 5 bases at J, leaving 3 bases unmatched. The material sequenced was peripheral blood. The chain joins TRBV6-5 to TRBJ2-3, with 10 bases identical to TRBD2. This receptor was taken from a woman in her forties with acute or convalescent COVID-19. The CDR3 DNA sequence: TGTGCCAGCAGTTCGCCTAGCGGGAGAGATACGCAGTATTTT. Amino acid sequence: CASSSPSGRDTQYF.